Listed below are T cell receptor beta chains from one sample, sequenced in a study of blood T cell repertoires in COVID-19. Produced via immunoSEQ multiplex PCR; TCRdb's table is partial and in-frame only. The data hold roughly 250,000 clones, with about 89% observed a single time. The sequencing input was peripheral blood. The receptors were gathered from a man younger than 40 with acute or convalescent COVID-19. CDR3s include the opening cysteine and the closing phenylalanine or tryptophan. The D gene is left open where the match is weak. Clone size appears in some rows only: once, few, many, or a class for an expanded clone.

d_gene,v_gene,j_gene,len,abundance,CDR3nt,CDR3aa
TRBD1,TRBV18,TRBJ1-4,15,-,TGTGCCAGCTCTCCGACGACAGGGGGAGGGGAAAAACTGTTTTTT,CASSPTTGGGEKLFF
TRBD2,TRBV9,TRBJ2-1,15,-,TGTGCCAGCAGCGTACTTGCGGGGGGGTTCAGTGAGCAGTTCTTC,CASSVLAGGFSEQFF
-,TRBV30,TRBJ1-3,14,-,TGTGCCAGTGACAGGAGAAGCGGCGGAAACACCATATATTTT,CASDRRSGGNTIYF
TRBD2,TRBV4-1,TRBJ2-5,15,-,TGCGCCAGCAGCCAAGAAGGGACTAACCAAGAGACCCAGTACTTC,CASSQEGTNQETQYF
-,TRBV3-1/TRBV3-2,TRBJ1-2,13,-,TGTGCCAGCAGCCAAGATAGTCGAACTGGCTACACCTTC,CASSQDSRTGYTF
TRBD1,TRBV10-1,TRBJ2-7,15,few,TGCGCCAGCAGTGATTTCGGGACAGGGGGCTACGAGCAGTACTTC,CASSDFGTGGYEQYF
-,TRBV7-2,TRBJ2-2,17,once,TGTGCCAGCAGCTTAGTAGGGGGGACTATAGTAACCGGGGAGCTGTTTTTT,CASSLVGGTIVTGELFF
-,TRBV5-1,TRBJ2-6,16,-,TGCGCCAGCAGCTTGGTCCGAGACTCTGGGGCCAACGTCCTGACTTTC,CASSLVRDSGANVLTF
-,TRBV7-2,TRBJ1-3,13,-,TGTGCCAGCAGCATAAACAGGGGAAACACCATATATTTT,CASSINRGNTIYF
TRBD2,TRBV4-1,TRBJ2-7,13,-,TGCGCCAGCAGCCACCCCGGGACTAGCGAGCAGTACTTC,CASSHPGTSEQYF
TRBD1,TRBV3-1/TRBV3-2,TRBJ2-7,14,-,TGTGCCAGCAGCCAAAGAGCACAGGGGAACGAGCAGTACTTC,CASSQRAQGNEQYF
-,TRBV11-2,TRBJ1-5,14,-,TGTGCCAGCAGCTGGACAGATAGCAATCAGCCCCAGCATTTT,CASSWTDSNQPQHF
-,TRBV19,TRBJ1-1,14,-,TGTGCCAGTTCCTGGGCCGGACATTACACTGAAGCTTTCTTT,CASSWAGHYTEAFF
-,TRBV11-2,TRBJ2-7,12,-,TGTGCCAGCAGCGCACAGGGAAGCGAGCAGTACTTC,CASSAQGSEQYF
TRBD1,TRBV5-6,TRBJ1-5,15,once,TGTGCCAGCAGCACCGGGACAGCCGGAAATCAGCCCCAGCATTTT,CASSTGTAGNQPQHF
TRBD1,TRBV19,TRBJ1-4,16,-,TGTGCCAGTAGTATCCGCAACAGGGGAGGTAATGAAAAACTGTTTTTT,CASSIRNRGGNEKLFF
TRBD1,TRBV30,TRBJ1-1,14,-,TGTGCCTGGAGTATCGGACAGGGTGGGACTGAAGCTTTCTTT,CAWSIGQGGTEAFF
TRBD1,TRBV6-5,TRBJ2-7,15,-,TGTGCCAGCACCGAGGGACAGGGGGCTTCCTACGAGCAGTACTTC,CASTEGQGASYEQYF
-,TRBV5-1,TRBJ1-1,17,-,TGCGCCAGCAGCTTGGTTGCGGGGGCGCGTATGAACACTGAAGCTTTCTTT,CASSLVAGARMNTEAFF
TRBD1,TRBV19,TRBJ2-7,16,-,TGTGCCAGTAGCACCAGACAGGGGGTTGGCGTCTACGAGCAGTACTTC,CASSTRQGVGVYEQYF
-,TRBV28,TRBJ1-4,15,-,TGTGCCAGCAGCCCGGCGGGATCAACTAATGAAAAACTGTTTTTT,CASSPAGSTNEKLFF
-,TRBV15,TRBJ2-1,16,-,TGTGCCACCAGAGGACTGGGGAGTGGGTCCTACAATGAGCAGTTCTTC,CATRGLGSGSYNEQFF
-,TRBV18,TRBJ1-1,16,once,TGTGCCAGCTCACCCCCAGGGGTGTTCATGAACACTGAAGCTTTCTTT,CASSPPGVFMNTEAFF
TRBD2,TRBV29-1,TRBJ2-1,13,-,TGCAGCGTTCGAGGGACTAGTCCTCTGGAGCAGTTCTTC,CSVRGTSPLEQFF
-,TRBV30,TRBJ1-3,14,-,TGTGCCCGTGGCTTCGGGACACCGGGAAACACCATATATTTT,CARGFGTPGNTIYF
TRBD1,TRBV28,TRBJ2-4,16,once,TGTGCCAGCAGCGAGCTAGGACAGGGGGTAACAAACATTCAGTACTTC,CASSELGQGVTNIQYF
TRBD1,TRBV14,TRBJ1-2,11,-,TGTGCCAGGGACAGGGGGGAAGGCTACACCTTC,CARDRGEGYTF
-,TRBV6-5,TRBJ1-2,13,-,TGTGCCAGCAGTTACCGGGGAAGGGATGGCTACACCTTC,CASSYRGRDGYTF
-,TRBV11-1,TRBJ1-2,15,once,TGTGCCAGCAGCTTAGCAGGGCGGCAGGGCGGCAGCTACACCTTC,CASSLAGRQGGSYTF
-,TRBV5-6,TRBJ1-5,15,-,TGTGCCAGCAGCTTGTTTTCCAGGGTTATTCAGCCCCAGCATTTT,CASSLFSRVIQPQHF
-,TRBV6-6,TRBJ1-5,13,-,TGTGCCAGCAGTTACTCGAGGGTATCGCCCCAGCATTTT,CASSYSRVSPQHF
-,TRBV4-1,TRBJ2-1,17,-,TGCGCCAGCAGCCAGGCCCCGGTGGCTAGATTATCCAATGAGCAGTTCTTC,CASSQAPVARLSNEQFF
-,TRBV12-5,TRBJ2-7,13,-,TGTGCTAGTGGTCTCCCGGGGGCCTACGAGCAGTACTTC,CASGLPGAYEQYF
-,TRBV6-2/TRBV6-3,TRBJ1-6,18,-,TGTGCCAGCAGTTACTCGACTAGTTCCCCTCTTTATAATTCACCCCTCCACTTT,CASSYSTSSPLYNSPLHF
-,TRBV27,TRBJ1-2,16,once,TGTGCCAGCAGTCCGACCGCGGGGCCAGCTAACTATGGCTACACCTTC,CASSPTAGPANYGYTF
TRBD2,TRBV6-6,TRBJ2-2,16,-,TGTGCCAGCAGTTCCCAAGAGCGGGGTCTTACCGGGGAGCTGTTTTTT,CASSSQERGLTGELFF
-,TRBV2,TRBJ2-1,12,-,TGTGCCAGCAGCCCCCTAAGAGGTGAGCAGTTCTTC,CASSPLRGEQFF
-,TRBV4-1,TRBJ2-7,14,-,TGCGCCAGCAGCCAACCGGATTTCCGTGCGGCACTGTACTTC,CASSQPDFRAALYF
-,TRBV5-5,TRBJ1-4,13,-,TGTGCCAGCAGCCGTTTGGGAGATGAAAAACTGTTTTTT,CASSRLGDEKLFF
TRBD1,TRBV19,TRBJ2-1,17,-,TGTGCCAGTAGTCTACAAGGACAGGGCCCTTTAGCGAATGAGCAGTTCTTC,CASSLQGQGPLANEQFF
-,TRBV29-1,TRBJ1-2,14,-,TGCAGCGTTGGGGCTCGGGGGGGTCCCTATGGCTACACCTTC,CSVGARGGPYGYTF
-,TRBV5-4,TRBJ1-2,15,-,TGTGCCAGCAGCTCGGGAGTGGGGAGGGGCGATGGCTACACCTTC,CASSSGVGRGDGYTF
-,TRBV5-4,TRBJ2-1,14,-,TGTGCCAGCAGCCTGACAGCCTCCTACAATGAGCAGTTCTTC,CASSLTASYNEQFF
-,TRBV19,TRBJ2-1,17,-,TGTGCCAGTAGTTTCCACCCCGGCGGGGAAACATACAATGAGCAGTTCTTC,CASSFHPGGETYNEQFF
-,TRBV28,TRBJ1-1,12,-,TGTGCCAGCAGCCTCAAGGGACTTCAAGCTTTCTTT,CASSLKGLQAFF